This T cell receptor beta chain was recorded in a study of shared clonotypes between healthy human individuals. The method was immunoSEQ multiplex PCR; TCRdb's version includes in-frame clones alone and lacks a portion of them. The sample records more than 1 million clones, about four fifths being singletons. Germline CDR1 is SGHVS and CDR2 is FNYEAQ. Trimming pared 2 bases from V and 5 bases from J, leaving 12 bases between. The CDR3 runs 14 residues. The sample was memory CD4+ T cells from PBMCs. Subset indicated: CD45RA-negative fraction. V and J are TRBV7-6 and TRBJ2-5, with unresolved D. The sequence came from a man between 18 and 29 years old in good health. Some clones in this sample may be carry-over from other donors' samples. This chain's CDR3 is CASSLQRRSETQYF. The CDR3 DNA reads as TGTGCCAGCAGCTTACAGCGTCGTTCGGAGACCCAGTACTTC.